Listed below are T cell receptor beta chains from one sample, sequenced in a study of spatial heterogeneity in lung cancer. A single record per CDR3 protein comes from TCRdb applying MiXCR to the 5' RACE reads. This sample has 39,000 or so distinct CDR3 sequences; around 7.2% occur once, and the top ten carry about 26%. The sample was PBMCs, taken at surgery. Receptors were obtained from a male donor with early-stage non-small cell lung cancer. Both conserved end residues are part of each CDR3. The D gene is left open where the match is weak. The listing skips clone size in some rows; elsewhere it reads once, few, many or a size class.

clone_size,j_call,v_call,d_call,cdr3_aa,cdr3_nt
many,TRBJ1-1,TRBV11-2,TRBD1,CASSPGQVVTEAFF,TGTGCCAGCAGCCCGGGACAGGTGGTCACTGAAGCTTTCTTT
many,TRBJ1-2,TRBV5-1,-,CASSLRRGGEGYTF,TGCGCCAGCAGCTTGAGAAGGGGAGGCGAAGGCTACACCTTC
many,TRBJ2-3,TRBV7-8,-,CASAFTDTQYF,TGTGCCAGCGCTTTCACAGATACGCAGTATTTT
many,TRBJ1-6,TRBV7-2,-,CASSLGGTSPNSPLHF,TGTGCCAGCAGCTTAGGGGGGACGTCCCCCAATTCACCCCTCCACTTT
many,TRBJ1-2,TRBV7-9,-,CASSSDRNFYGYTF,TGTGCCAGCAGCTCCGACAGGAACTTTTATGGCTACACCTTC
few,TRBJ2-1,TRBV10-3,TRBD1,CAISGGGQGNEQFF,TGTGCCATCAGTGGGGGCGGACAGGGGAATGAGCAGTTCTTC
-,TRBJ2-3,TRBV3-1,-,CASSQVLGTDTQYF,TGTGCCAGCAGCCAAGTACTAGGGACAGATACGCAGTATTTT
many,TRBJ2-5,TRBV6-2/TRBV6-3,-,CASSSSQETQYF,TGTGCCAGCAGTTCGAGTCAAGAGACCCAGTACTTC
many,TRBJ2-3,TRBV4-3,TRBD2,CASSQDVGRRGARDTQYF,TGCGCCAGCAGCCAAGATGTGGGCCGGCGGGGGGCTAGGGATACGCAGTATTTT
many,TRBJ2-5,TRBV28,-,CASSDKKETQYF,TGTGCCAGCTCGGACAAGAAAGAGACCCAGTACTTC
-,TRBJ1-1,TRBV15,-,CATSRGAGVGTEAFF,TGTGCCACCAGCAGGGGGGCCGGGGTAGGGACTGAAGCTTTCTTT
many,TRBJ2-5,TRBV4-3,-,CASSRDLTGRETQYF,TGCGCCAGCAGCCGCGATCTTACAGGAAGAGAGACCCAGTACTTC
few,TRBJ2-5,TRBV20-1,TRBD1,CSANAGQGRETQYF,TGCAGTGCTAACGCGGGACAGGGGAGGGAGACCCAGTACTTC
few,TRBJ1-1,TRBV4-3,-,CASSQGGNTEAFF,TGCGCCAGCAGCCAAGGCGGGAACACTGAAGCTTTCTTT
few,TRBJ2-2,TRBV6-2/TRBV6-3,-,CASSYFTGNTGELFF,TGTGCCAGCAGTTACTTTACAGGGAACACCGGGGAGCTGTTTTTT
many,TRBJ1-1,TRBV6-1,-,CASSEIDRPLWAFF,TGTGCCAGCAGTGAAATCGACAGGCCCCTATGGGCTTTCTTT
many,TRBJ2-1,TRBV2,TRBD2,CASRVGTSSYNEQFF,TGTGCCAGCAGGGTCGGGACTAGCTCCTACAATGAGCAGTTCTTC
many,TRBJ2-5,TRBV13,-,CASSLRVVQETQYF,TGTGCCAGCAGCTTGCGGGTAGTACAAGAGACCCAGTACTTC
few,TRBJ1-1,TRBV9,TRBD1,CASSVGQGALGTEAFF,TGTGCCAGCAGCGTGGGACAGGGGGCGTTGGGCACTGAAGCTTTCTTT
-,TRBJ1-1,TRBV6-2/TRBV6-3,TRBD1,CASRLRTGLNTEAFF,TGTGCCAGCAGACTACGGACAGGGTTGAACACTGAAGCTTTCTTT
-,TRBJ2-1,TRBV4-3,TRBD2,CASSQDGTRNEQFF,TGCGCCAGCAGCCAAGACGGGACTAGGAATGAGCAGTTCTTC
few,TRBJ2-5,TRBV12-3/TRBV12-4,TRBD1,CASSHRDRGRETQYF,TGTGCCAGCAGTCACCGGGACAGGGGGCGGGAGACCCAGTACTTC
few,TRBJ2-1,TRBV7-3,TRBD2,CASSLQAGGPYNEQFF,TGTGCCAGCAGCTTACAGGCGGGAGGGCCCTACAATGAGCAGTTCTTC
many,TRBJ1-4,TRBV29-1,TRBD1,CSVDDRVGEKLFF,TGCAGCGTTGACGACAGGGTTGGTGAAAAACTGTTTTTT
many,TRBJ2-5,TRBV29-1,-,CSVGPRSQETQYF,TGCAGCGTGGGGCCGAGGAGCCAAGAGACCCAGTACTTC
few,TRBJ2-4,TRBV15,-,CATSSGEPGVAKNIQYF,TGTGCCACCAGCAGTGGCGAGCCCGGGGTGGCCAAAAACATTCAGTACTTC
many,TRBJ2-1,TRBV24-1,TRBD1,CATSDSSQGAVEQFF,TGTGCCACCAGTGATTCGTCACAGGGGGCGGTTGAGCAGTTCTTC
few,TRBJ1-1,TRBV29-1,-,CSVERRANTEAFF,TGCAGCGTTGAGAGACGGGCGAACACTGAAGCTTTCTTT
-,TRBJ2-2,TRBV6-1,-,CATRDRVNTGELFF,TGTGCCACCCGAGACAGAGTGAACACCGGGGAGCTGTTTTTT
many,TRBJ1-1,TRBV5-1,-,CASSLDRANTEAFF,TGCGCCAGCAGCTTGGACAGGGCGAACACTGAAGCTTTCTTT
few,TRBJ2-3,TRBV7-2,TRBD2,CASSPGLAGHTDTQYF,TGTGCCAGCAGCCCTGGACTAGCGGGGCACACAGATACGCAGTATTTT
-,TRBJ1-1,TRBV30,-,CAWSRWDTEAFF,TGTGCCTGGAGTCGTTGGGACACTGAAGCTTTCTTT
-,TRBJ2-5,TRBV20-1,TRBD1,CSATGQGGMETQYF,TGCAGTGCTACCGGACAGGGAGGAATGGAGACCCAGTACTTC
few,TRBJ2-7,TRBV5-1,-,CASSLGTEREQYF,TGCGCCAGCAGCTTGGGGACTGAGAGGGAGCAGTACTTC
-,TRBJ2-7,TRBV2,-,CASSLRYEQYF,TGTGCCAGCAGTCTCCGGTACGAGCAGTACTTC